Listed below are T cell receptor beta chains from one sample, sequenced in a study of T-cell memory formation after mild COVID-19. TCRdb re-analysed the 5' RACE reads in MiXCR, keeping a single row per CDR3 protein. Of roughly 620,000 distinct CDR3 sequences in the sample, more than 15% were seen once. Sequencing was carried out using PBMCs or a T cell subset sorted from them (not recorded which). These receptors were obtained from an adult woman who had mild COVID-19 (a few samples of this study predate the infection). Cell type and time point are not known. CDR3s include the opening cysteine and the closing phenylalanine or tryptophan. Fields, in order: clone size, D gene, V gene, J gene, CDR3 protein, CDR3 DNA. A D gene is named only where the DNA matches it firmly. The size entry is marked missing in some rows and otherwise reads once, few, many or a size class.

>-|-|TRBV4-1|TRBJ2-7
CASSQDNRGHYEQYF
TGCGCCAGCAGCCAAGATAATAGGGGTCACTACGAGCAGTACTTC
>-|-|TRBV5-1|TRBJ2-3
CASSPAQGGTTQYF
TGCGCCAGCAGCCCGGCTCAGGGGGGGACTACGCAGTATTTT
>-|TRBD1|TRBV13|TRBJ2-7
CASSSAGQEASYEQYF
TGTGCCAGCAGCTCCGCCGGACAGGAGGCATCCTACGAGCAGTACTTC
>once|TRBD2|TRBV5-1|TRBJ2-1
CASGWTSGGANEQFF
TGCGCCAGCGGTTGGACTAGCGGGGGGGCCAATGAGCAGTTCTTC
>few|-|TRBV2|TRBJ2-2
CASSGRPNTGELFF
TGTGCCAGCAGCGGGAGACCGAACACCGGGGAGCTGTTTTTT
>-|-|TRBV7-8|TRBJ1-5
CASSLGQNSNQPQHF
TGTGCCAGCAGCTTAGGGCAGAATAGCAATCAGCCCCAGCATTTT
>few|-|TRBV12-3/TRBV12-4|TRBJ1-2
CASSPGRTGYTF
TGTGCCAGCAGTCCGGGACGTACGGGCTACACCTTC
>few|TRBD2|TRBV4-1|TRBJ2-1
CASTLAGGPLNEQFF
TGCGCCAGCACCTTAGCGGGAGGACCCCTCAATGAGCAGTTCTTC
>-|-|TRBV15|TRBJ2-1
CATSRDRGYNEQFF
TGTGCCACCAGCAGAGATCGTGGGTACAATGAGCAGTTCTTC
>few|-|TRBV7-6|TRBJ2-1
CASSPGGSNEQFF
TGTGCCAGCAGCCCCGGGGGAAGCAATGAGCAGTTCTTC
>-|-|TRBV12-3/TRBV12-4|TRBJ1-5
CASSLSGSWQPQHF
TGTGCCAGCAGTTTATCGGGGAGTTGGCAGCCCCAGCATTTT
>-|-|TRBV20-1|TRBJ2-5
CSASNRLRGPETQYF
TGCAGTGCTAGTAATAGGTTACGGGGGCCAGAGACCCAGTACTTC